This T cell receptor (beta chain) is drawn from a study of cytomegalovirus exposure and HLA in healthy donors. About this clone itself: Antigen: not known. One end of the junction fails to match germline, which may point to a read error.

Study-wide points: DRB1 had the most TCR associations and HLA-C the fewest, a later analysis found, with rates varying by HLA locus. Most TCR beta V segments were productive about 90% or about 30% of the time in an earlier analysis. CMV serostatus was the only immune exposure information that was available. Most TCR sequences proved rare, with some public TCRs found in many donors.

This CDR3 is 14 amino acids long. Per the germline V gene, CDR1 is MNHNS and CDR2 is SASEGT. With 60 Vbeta and 13 Jbeta primers, the PCR was carried out. Libraries were prepared by immunoSEQ multiplex PCR; TCRdb keeps only in-frame clonotypes and omits some of them. The table records roughly 130,000 clones, roughly 74% of them present only once. The sample taken for sequencing was PBMCs. The receptor comes from a woman aged 45-65 years in good health and CMV-seropositive. This chain uses TRBV6-1 with TRBJ2-7; perhaps TRBD1 as D (5 bases). The CDR3 DNA sequence: TGTGCCAGCGAAGGTGCAGGGTCATCCTCCGAGCAGTACTTC. This codes for CASEGAGSSSEQYF.